This T cell receptor (beta chain) was observed in a study of blood T cell repertoires in COVID-19. Data came from immunoSEQ multiplex PCR; TCRdb stores just in-frame clones and leaves some out. The sample lists tens of thousands of clones, over 80% seen once, with around 8% in the top ten. J lost 3 bases, V lost 0 bases, and 4 bases had no gene match. CDR1 LGHNT and CDR2 FRNRAP come from the germline V gene. The length of the CDR3 is 17 residues. The clonotype comes from a man aged 45 to 65 with active COVID-19. Source material: peripheral blood. This chain uses TRBV12-5 with TRBJ2-5; TRBD2 matches 13 bases. CDR3 nucleotides: TGTGCTAGTGGTTTGGTACTAGCGGGGGGGCTGGAAGAGACCCAGTACTTC. Translating gives CASGLVLAGGLEETQYF.